The clone carrying this T cell receptor beta chain came up many times. Its target is unknown. This record comes from a study of early T cells in non-severe SARS-CoV-2 infection. Study information: Sequencing used unsorted whole-blood bulk RNA, so chains lack pairing.

Study conclusions and caveats: VDJdb-based annotation leaned toward anti-spike CD8 responses and missed private and CD4 specificities.

Individually, cDNA molecules had unique molecular identifiers attached to them. Each CDR3 protein gets one entry after TCRdb re-called the 5' RACE reads with MiXCR. Of approximately 67,000 distinct CDR3 sequences in the sample, around a tenth were seen once. The sample taken for sequencing was whole blood. This clonotype originated in an adult who was a healthcare worker with PCR-confirmed SARS-CoV-2 infection or an uninfected control (not recorded which).

In DNA, the CDR3 is TGTGCCTGGAGTAGGGGGACAGGGAACTACGAGCAGTACTTC. Translated, it gives CAWSRGTGNYEQYF. The chain combines TRBV30 with TRBJ2-7; 9 positions match TRBD1. V trimming: 2 bases; J trimming: 3 bases; junction bases outside the gene matches: 5. Germline V gives CDR1 GTSNPN, CDR2 SVGIG (reference sequence). This CDR3 comprises 14 residues. Full variable domain (outside the CDR3, taken from reference TRBV30 and TRBJ2-7): SQTIHQWPATLVQPVGSPLSLECTVEGTSNPNLYWYRQAAGRGLQLLFYSVGIGQISSEVPQNLSASRPQDRQFILSSKKLLLSDSGFYLCAWSRGTGNYEQYFGPGTRLTVT.